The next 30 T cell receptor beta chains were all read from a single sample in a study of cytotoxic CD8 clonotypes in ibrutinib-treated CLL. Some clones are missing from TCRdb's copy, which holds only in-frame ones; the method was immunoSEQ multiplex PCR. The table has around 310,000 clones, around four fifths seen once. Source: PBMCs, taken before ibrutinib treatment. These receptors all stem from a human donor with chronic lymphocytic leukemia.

The CDR3 DNA is TGTGCCAGTAGTATTAAGCGGGAGCAGTTCTACAATGAGCAGTTCTTC. Protein sequence: CASSIKREQFYNEQFF. V is TRBV19 and J is TRBJ2-1; 8 positions match TRBD2. Germline values: CDR1 LNHDA, CDR2 SQIVND (reference sequence). V shed 3 bases and J 3 bases; nucleotides not matched to a gene: 7. The CDR3 spans 16 residues.

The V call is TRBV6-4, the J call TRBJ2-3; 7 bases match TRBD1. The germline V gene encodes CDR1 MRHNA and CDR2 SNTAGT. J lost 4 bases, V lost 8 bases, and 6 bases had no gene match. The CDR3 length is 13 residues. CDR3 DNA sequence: TGTGCCAGCCTCCACAGGGGTGCAGATACGCAGTATTTT. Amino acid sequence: CASLHRGADTQYF.

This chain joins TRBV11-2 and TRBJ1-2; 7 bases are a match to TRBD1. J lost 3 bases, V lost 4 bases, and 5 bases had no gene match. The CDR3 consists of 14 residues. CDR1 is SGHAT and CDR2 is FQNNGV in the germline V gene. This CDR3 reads CASSSDRADYGYTF. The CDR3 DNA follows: TGTGCCAGCAGCTCCGACAGGGCTGACTATGGCTACACCTTC.

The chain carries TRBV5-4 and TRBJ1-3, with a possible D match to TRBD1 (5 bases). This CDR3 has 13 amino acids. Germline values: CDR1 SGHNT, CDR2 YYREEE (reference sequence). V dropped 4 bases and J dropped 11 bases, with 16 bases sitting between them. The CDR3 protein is CASSPDSSDAIYF. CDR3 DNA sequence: TGTGCCAGCAGCCCCGACAGCTCCGACGCCATATATTTT. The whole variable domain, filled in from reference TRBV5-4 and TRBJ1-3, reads ETGVTQSPTHLIKTRGQQVTLRCSSQSGHNTVSWYQQALGQGPQFIFQYYREEENGRGNFPPRFSGLQFPNYSSELNVNALELDDSALYLCASSPDSSDAIYFGEGSWLTVV.

CDR3 coding DNA: TGTGCCAGCACCGACAGAGGGCCTGGCTACACCTTC. Its translation: CASTDRGPGYTF. The rearrangement uses TRBV6-5 and TRBJ1-2; a possible D gene is TRBD1 (5 bases). This CDR3 contains 12 residues. V lost 7 bases and J 7 bases, leaving 13 bases between the germline ends. CDR1 MNHEY and CDR2 SVGAGI come from the germline V gene.

The CDR3 DNA is TGTGCCAGCAGTTTATCGAGGAAGGGTAGCTACGTAGAGCAGTACTTC. This encodes CASSLSRKGSYVEQYF. This chain links TRBV27 with TRBJ2-7; D is uncertain. With 0 bases removed from V and 7 bases from J, the gap between germline ends came to 19 bases. This CDR3 spans 16 amino acids. Per the germline V gene, CDR1 is MNHEY and CDR2 is SMNVEV (reference sequence).

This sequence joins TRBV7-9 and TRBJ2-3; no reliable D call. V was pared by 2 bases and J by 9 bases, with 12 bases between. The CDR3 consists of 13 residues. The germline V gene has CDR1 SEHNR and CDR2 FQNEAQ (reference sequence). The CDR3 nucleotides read TGTGCCAGCAGCTTACTCACGACTTTAACGCAGTATTTT. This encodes CASSLLTTLTQYF.

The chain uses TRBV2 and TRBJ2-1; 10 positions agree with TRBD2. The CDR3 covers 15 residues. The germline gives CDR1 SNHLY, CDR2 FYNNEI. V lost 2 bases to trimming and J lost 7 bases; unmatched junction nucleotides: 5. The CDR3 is CASSEWLAGVNEQFF. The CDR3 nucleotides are TGTGCCAGCAGTGAATGGCTAGCGGGAGTTAATGAGCAGTTCTTC.

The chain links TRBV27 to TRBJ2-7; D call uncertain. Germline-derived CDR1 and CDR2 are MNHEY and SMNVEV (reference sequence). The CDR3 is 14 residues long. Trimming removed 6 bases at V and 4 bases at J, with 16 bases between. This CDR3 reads CASSPFGSDYEQYF. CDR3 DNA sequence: TGTGCCAGCAGCCCGTTCGGGTCAGATTACGAGCAGTACTTC.

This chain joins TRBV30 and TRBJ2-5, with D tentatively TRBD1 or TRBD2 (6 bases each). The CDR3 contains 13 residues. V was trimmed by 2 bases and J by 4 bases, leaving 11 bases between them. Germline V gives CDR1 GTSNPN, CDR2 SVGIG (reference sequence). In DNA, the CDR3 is TGTGCCTGGAGTATAAAGGGGGGAGAGACCCAGTACTTC. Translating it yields CAWSIKGGETQYF.

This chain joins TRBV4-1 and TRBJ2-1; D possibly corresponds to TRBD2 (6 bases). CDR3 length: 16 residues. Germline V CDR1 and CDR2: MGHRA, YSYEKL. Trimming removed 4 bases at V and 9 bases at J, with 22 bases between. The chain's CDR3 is CASSLTSGTGRGEQFF. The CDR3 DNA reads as TGCGCCAGCAGCCTCACCTCCGGGACCGGGCGGGGTGAGCAGTTCTTC.

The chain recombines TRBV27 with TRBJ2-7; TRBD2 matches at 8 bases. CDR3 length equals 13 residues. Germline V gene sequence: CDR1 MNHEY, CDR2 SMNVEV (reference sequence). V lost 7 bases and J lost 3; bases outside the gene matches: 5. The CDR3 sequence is CASNLSGSYEQYF. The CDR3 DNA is TGTGCCAGCAATTTGAGCGGGAGCTACGAGCAGTACTTC.

The CDR3, as DNA: TGTGCCAGCAGCAGGGATCTGGGAGAGACCCAGTACTTC. This codes for CASSRDLGETQYF. This chain connects TRBV7-6 to TRBJ2-5; no definite D call. V was shortened by 5 bases and J by 4 bases, with 11 bases between the two germline ends. CDR3 length equals 13 residues. The germline V gene encodes CDR1 SGHVS and CDR2 FNYEAQ.

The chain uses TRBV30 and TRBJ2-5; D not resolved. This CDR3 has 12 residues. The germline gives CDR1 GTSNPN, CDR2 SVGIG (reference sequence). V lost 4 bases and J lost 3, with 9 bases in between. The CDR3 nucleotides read TGTGCCTGGAACTTTCTTAAAGAGACCCAGTACTTC. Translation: CAWNFLKETQYF.

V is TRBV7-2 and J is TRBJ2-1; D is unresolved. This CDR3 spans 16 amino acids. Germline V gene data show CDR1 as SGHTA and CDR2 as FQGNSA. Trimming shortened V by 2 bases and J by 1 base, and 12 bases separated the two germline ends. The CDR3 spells CASSLFLEKSYNEQFF. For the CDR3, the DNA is TGTGCCAGCAGCTTATTCTTGGAGAAGTCCTACAATGAGCAGTTCTTC.

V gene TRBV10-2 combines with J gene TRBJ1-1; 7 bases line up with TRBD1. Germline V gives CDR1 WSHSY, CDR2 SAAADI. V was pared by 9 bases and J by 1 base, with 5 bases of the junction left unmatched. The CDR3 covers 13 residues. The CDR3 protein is CASTGDTNTEAFF. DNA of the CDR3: TGCGCCAGTACAGGGGATACGAACACTGAAGCTTTCTTT.

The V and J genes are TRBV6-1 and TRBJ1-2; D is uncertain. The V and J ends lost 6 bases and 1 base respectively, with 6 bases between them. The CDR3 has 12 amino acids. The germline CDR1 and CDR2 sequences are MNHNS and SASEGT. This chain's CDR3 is CASSGVNYGYTF. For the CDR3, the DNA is TGTGCCAGCAGCGGGGTTAACTATGGCTACACCTTC.

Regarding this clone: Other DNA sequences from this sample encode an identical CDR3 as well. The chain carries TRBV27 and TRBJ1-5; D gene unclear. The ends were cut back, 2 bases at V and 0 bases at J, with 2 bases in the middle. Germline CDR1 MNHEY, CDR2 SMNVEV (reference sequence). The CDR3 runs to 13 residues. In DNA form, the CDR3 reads TGTGCCAGCAGTTTAGGTAGCAATCAGCCCCAGCATTTT. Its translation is CASSLGSNQPQHF.

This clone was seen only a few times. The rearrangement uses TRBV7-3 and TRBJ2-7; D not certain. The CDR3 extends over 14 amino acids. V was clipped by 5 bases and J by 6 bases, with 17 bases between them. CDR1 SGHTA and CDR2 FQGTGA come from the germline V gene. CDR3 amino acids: CASSRSGTLAEQYF. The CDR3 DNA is TGTGCCAGCAGCCGATCGGGCACGCTGGCCGAGCAGTACTTC.

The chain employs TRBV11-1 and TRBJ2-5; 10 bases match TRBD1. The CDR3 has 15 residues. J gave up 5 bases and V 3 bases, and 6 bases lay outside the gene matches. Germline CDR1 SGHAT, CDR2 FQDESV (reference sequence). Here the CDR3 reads CASSFDRGLYETQYF. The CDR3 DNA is TGTGCCAGCAGCTTCGACAGGGGGCTGTATGAGACCCAGTACTTC.

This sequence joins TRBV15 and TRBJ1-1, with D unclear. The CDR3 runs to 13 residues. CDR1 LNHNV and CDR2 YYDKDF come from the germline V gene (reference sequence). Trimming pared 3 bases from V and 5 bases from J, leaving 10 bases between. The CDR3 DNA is TGTGCCACCAGCAGTCTGCTTCATACTGAAGCTTTCTTT. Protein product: CATSSLLHTEAFF.

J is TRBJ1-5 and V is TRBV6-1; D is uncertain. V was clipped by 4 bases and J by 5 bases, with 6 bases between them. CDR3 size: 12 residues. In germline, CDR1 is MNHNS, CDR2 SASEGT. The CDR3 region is CASSGSYQPQHF. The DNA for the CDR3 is TGTGCCAGCAGTGGATCATATCAGCCCCAGCATTTT.

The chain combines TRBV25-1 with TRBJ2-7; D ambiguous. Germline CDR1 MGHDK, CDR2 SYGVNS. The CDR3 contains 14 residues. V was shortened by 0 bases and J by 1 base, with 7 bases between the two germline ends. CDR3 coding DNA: TGTGCCAGCAGTGAATATATAGGATCCTACGAGCAGTACTTC. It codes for CASSEYIGSYEQYF.

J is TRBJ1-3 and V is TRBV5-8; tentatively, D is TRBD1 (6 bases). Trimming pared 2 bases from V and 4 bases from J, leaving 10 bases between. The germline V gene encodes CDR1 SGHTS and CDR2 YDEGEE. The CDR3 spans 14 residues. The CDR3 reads CASSFGTPGNTIYF. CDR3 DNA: TGTGCCAGCAGCTTCGGGACACCAGGAAACACCATATATTTT.

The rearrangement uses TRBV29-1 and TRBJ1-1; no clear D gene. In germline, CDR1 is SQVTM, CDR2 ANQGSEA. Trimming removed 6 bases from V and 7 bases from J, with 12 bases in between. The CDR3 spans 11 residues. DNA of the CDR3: TGCAGCGTCCTTAGCGGAGGTGAAGCTTTCTTT. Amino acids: CSVLSGGEAFF.

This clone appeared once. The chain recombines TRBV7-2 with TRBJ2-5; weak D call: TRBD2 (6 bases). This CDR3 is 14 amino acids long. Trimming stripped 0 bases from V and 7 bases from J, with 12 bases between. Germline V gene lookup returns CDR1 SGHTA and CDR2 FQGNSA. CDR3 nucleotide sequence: TGTGCCAGCAGCTTAGCGCAATGGGAGGCGACCCAGTACTTC. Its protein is CASSLAQWEATQYF.

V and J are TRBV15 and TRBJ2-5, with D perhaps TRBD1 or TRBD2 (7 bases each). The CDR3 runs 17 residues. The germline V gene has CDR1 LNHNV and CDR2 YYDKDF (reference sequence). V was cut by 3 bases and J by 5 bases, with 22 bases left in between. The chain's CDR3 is CATSRSPTTGREETQYF. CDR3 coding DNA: TGTGCCACCAGCAGGTCTCCGACGACAGGGAGGGAGGAGACCCAGTACTTC.

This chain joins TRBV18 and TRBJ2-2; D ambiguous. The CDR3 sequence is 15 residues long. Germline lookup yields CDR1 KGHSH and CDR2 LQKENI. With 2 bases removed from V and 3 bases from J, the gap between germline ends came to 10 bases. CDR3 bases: TGTGCCAGCTCACCATGGGAACAATACACCGGGGAGCTGTTTTTT. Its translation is CASSPWEQYTGELFF.

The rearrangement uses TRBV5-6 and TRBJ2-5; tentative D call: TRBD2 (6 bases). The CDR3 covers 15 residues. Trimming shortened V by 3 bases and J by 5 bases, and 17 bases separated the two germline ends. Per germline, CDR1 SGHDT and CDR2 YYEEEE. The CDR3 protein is CASSSGPAREETQYF. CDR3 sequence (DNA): TGTGCCAGCAGCTCAGGTCCCGCTCGGGAGGAGACCCAGTACTTC.

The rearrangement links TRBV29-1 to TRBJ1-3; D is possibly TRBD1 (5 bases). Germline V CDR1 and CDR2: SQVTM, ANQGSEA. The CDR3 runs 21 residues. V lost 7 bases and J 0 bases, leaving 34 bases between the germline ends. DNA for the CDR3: TGCAGCGCTGCGCGACAACGTACCTCCGTGGGCCAGGGAGACTCTGGAAACACCATATATTTT. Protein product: CSAARQRTSVGQGDSGNTIYF.